This record looks at one T cell receptor beta chain sequence and its context. The antigen is unknown. A read error may produce the germline difference seen at one junction end. Repertoires were generated with immunoSEQ multiplex PCR, while TCRdb's copy carries only in-frame clones and drops some. Altogether some 190,000 clones are present, roughly 88% being singletons, with the ten largest covering approximately 7.7%. The data belong to a study of T cell responses to AZD1222 COVID-19 vaccine. The study, taken as a whole, reports: With two AZD1222 doses given, Spike-specific TCR breadth and depth both rose. The study reported that nearly half of spike-specific TCRs target unmutated variant regions.

Per germline, CDR1 LNHNV and CDR2 YYDKDF (reference sequence). This CDR3 is built from 12 residues. This sequence was found in an adult in good health. Sample: peripheral blood, taken on day 0 of AZD1222 vaccination. The rearrangement joins TRBV15 to TRBJ1-4, with 8 positions matching TRBD1. This CDR3 is CATSRAATGEIF. CDR3 nucleotide sequence: TGTGCCACCAGCCGGGCCGCGACAGGGGAAATTTTT.